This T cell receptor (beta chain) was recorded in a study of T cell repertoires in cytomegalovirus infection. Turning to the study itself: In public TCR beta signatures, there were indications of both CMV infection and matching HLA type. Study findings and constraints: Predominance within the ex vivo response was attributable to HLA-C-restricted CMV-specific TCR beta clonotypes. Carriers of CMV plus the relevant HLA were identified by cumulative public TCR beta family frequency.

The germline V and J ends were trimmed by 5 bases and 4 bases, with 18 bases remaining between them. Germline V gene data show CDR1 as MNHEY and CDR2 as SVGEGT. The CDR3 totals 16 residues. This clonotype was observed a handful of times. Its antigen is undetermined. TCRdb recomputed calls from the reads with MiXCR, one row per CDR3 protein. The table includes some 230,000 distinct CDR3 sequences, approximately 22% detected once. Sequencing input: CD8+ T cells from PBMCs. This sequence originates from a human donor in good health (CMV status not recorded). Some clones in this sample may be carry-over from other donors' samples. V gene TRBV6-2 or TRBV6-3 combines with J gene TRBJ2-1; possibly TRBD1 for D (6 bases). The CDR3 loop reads CASSPRAGQIYNEQFF. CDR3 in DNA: TGTGCCAGCAGTCCGCGCGCCGGACAGATATACAATGAGCAGTTCTTC.